What follows are 20 T cell receptor beta chains derived from one specimen sequenced in a study of Tregs in tolerant kidney transplant recipients. Sequencing was performed with immunoSEQ multiplex PCR; in TCRdb, only in-frame clones are kept and a portion is missing. The repertoire shows about 31,000 clones; the top ten hold 1.5% to 2%. The nonmyeloablative bone marrow transplants came from related graft donors, with transient mixed chimerism. The specimen was CD4+ T cells from blood (PBMCs), collected 24 months after the transplant. These TCRs come from a human patient who received a combined kidney and bone marrow transplant. The T cells may come from the graft donor.

Remarks on this clone: The read ends 3 residues before the CDR3 terminus; that terminus is restored from the germline J gene. The chain is built from TRBV19 and TRBJ2-1; D gene unclear. Trimming stripped 5 bases from V and 0 bases from J, with 11 bases between. Germline lookup yields CDR1 LNHDA and CDR2 SQIVND (reference sequence). This CDR3 is 15 amino acids long. Incomplete CDR3 DNA: TGTGCCAGTAGTTTTGGTCCTAGCTCCTACAATGAG. It codes for CASSFGPSSYNE. The whole CDR3 reads CASSFGPSSYNEQFF.

Concerning this clone itself: The read terminates 3 residues before the CDR3 end, so the remaining end is supplied by the germline J gene. This sequence joins TRBV5-4 and TRBJ1-1, with D unclear. Germline CDR1 is SGHNT and CDR2 is YYREEE (reference sequence). The CDR3 is made up of 15 amino acids. V lost 4 bases to trimming and J lost 2 bases, with 15 bases between them. The CDR3 loop is CASSRVSRENTEAFF. The DNA read from the CDR3 is TGTGCCAGCAGCCGCGTATCGCGGGAAAACACTGAA.

About this clone itself: From the germline J gene comes the end of the CDR3, since the read stops 3 residues before it. The chain recombines TRBV10-3 with TRBJ2-6, with D unresolved. This CDR3 spans 15 amino acids. Germline lookup yields CDR1 ENHRY and CDR2 SYGVKD. Trimming stripped 4 bases from V and 2 bases from J, with 9 bases between. The CDR3 bases that were read are TGTGCCATCAGTGGGCAGGTAACTGGGGCCAACGTC. Translating gives CAISGQVTGANV. The complete CDR3 sequence is CAISGQVTGANVLTF.

Concerning this clone itself: The read ends 3 residues shy of where the CDR3 ends; the end is completed using the germline J gene. The chain links TRBV20-1 to TRBJ1-1, with TRBD1 identical over 8 bases. The V and J ends lost 5 bases and 2 bases, in that order; junction bases with no gene match: 4. Per the germline V gene, CDR1 is DFQATT and CDR2 is SNEGSKA (reference sequence). The CDR3 loop spans 13 amino acids. CDR3 amino acids: CSARPGGNTEAFF. Partial CDR3 DNA: TGCAGTGCTCGCCCAGGGGGCAACACTGAA.

The CDR3 bases that were read are TGCAGCGTTGAACCGGACAACTCCTACGAG. Residues: CSVEPDNSYE. The CDR3 in full is CSVEPDNSYEQYF. The chain recombines TRBV29-1 with TRBJ2-7; possibly TRBD1 for D (5 bases). The read ends 3 residues before the CDR3 terminus; that terminus is restored from the germline J gene. The CDR3 has 13 residues. V was cut by 2 bases and J by 0 bases, with 8 bases left in between. Germline CDR1 is SQVTM and CDR2 is ANQGSEA.

Concerning this clone: The read ends 3 residues early relative to the CDR3; the germline J gene fills the gap. V and J are TRBV5-1 and TRBJ1-2; perhaps TRBD1 as D (6 bases). Germline-derived CDR1 and CDR2 are SGHRS and YFSETQ. The CDR3 spans 14 residues. Trimming shortened V by 7 bases and J by 4 bases, and 17 bases separated the two germline ends. CDR3 bases read: TGCGCCAGCGGGGGATGGGACACGTCCTATGGC. Its translation is CASGGWDTSYG. The complete CDR3 sequence is CASGGWDTSYGYTF.

In regard to this clone: The missing CDR3 end, 3 residues past where the read stops, is filled in from the germline J gene. The gene calls are TRBV20-1 and TRBJ1-1, with unresolved D. CDR3 size: 13 residues. V was shortened by 4 bases and J by 5 bases, with 14 bases between the two germline ends. CDR1 and CDR2 from the germline V gene are DFQATT and SNEGSKA (reference sequence). The CDR3 protein is CSAMEGKRTEAFF. The sequenced CDR3 bases are TGCAGTGCTATGGAGGGTAAGAGGACTGAA.

In the case of this clone: The CDR3 end lies 3 residues beyond the end of the read and is filled in from the germline J gene. This chain links TRBV5-4 with TRBJ2-3; TRBD2 agrees at 12 bases. This CDR3 is 16 amino acids long. V trimming: 3 bases; J trimming: 4 bases; junction bases outside the gene matches: 6. The germline CDR1 and CDR2 sequences are SGHNT and YYREEE (reference sequence). The CDR3: CASSSTSGRGPDTQYF. CDR3 DNA, as far as it was read: TGTGCCAGCAGCTCGACTAGCGGGAGAGGCCCAGATACG.

In the case of this clone: The read is 3 residues too short to cover the CDR3 end, so that end is filled in from the germline J gene. V is TRBV7-2 and J is TRBJ2-6; D remains ambiguous. The CDR3 runs to 15 residues. The ends were cut back, 5 bases at V and 1 base at J, with 9 bases in the middle. Looked up from germline, CDR1 is SGHTA and CDR2 is FQGNSA. The part of the CDR3 DNA that was read is TGTGCCAGCAGCGCGAGAACTTCTGGGGCCAACGTC. Residues: CASSARTSGANV. The entire CDR3 is CASSARTSGANVLTF.

Note on this clone: The CDR3 end lies 3 residues beyond the end of the read and is filled in from the germline J gene. The chain is built from TRBV6-4 and TRBJ1-1; D perhaps matches TRBD1 (5 bases). V was clipped by 8 bases and J by 3 bases, with 10 bases between them. The germline gives CDR1 MRHNA, CDR2 SNTAGT. This CDR3 has 12 amino acids. The CDR3 DNA, read in part, is TGTGCCAGCCGCGGGGGTGACACTGAA. Its protein is CASRGGDTE. The CDR3 in its entirety is CASRGGDTEAFF.

Note on this clone: The read terminates 3 residues before the CDR3 end, so the remaining end is supplied by the germline J gene. The V gene is TRBV5-4, the J gene TRBJ2-2; possible D gene TRBD2, 5 bases. Trimming stripped 0 bases from V and 3 bases from J, with 12 bases between. The germline V gene encodes CDR1 SGHNT and CDR2 YYREEE (reference sequence). The CDR3 totals 16 residues. This CDR3 reads CASSLVASRYTGELFF. The sequenced part of the CDR3 DNA is TGTGCCAGCAGCTTGGTCGCTAGCAGATACACCGGGGAG.

Turning to this clone: Read sequence stops 3 residues before the CDR3 end, and the germline J gene provides the missing end. The chain employs TRBV18 and TRBJ1-1; unclear D gene. Between the trimmed V and J ends, which lost 3 bases and 0 bases, there was a span of 11 bases. CDR1 and CDR2 from the germline V gene are KGHSH and LQKENI. The CDR3 is made up of 15 amino acids. Incomplete CDR3 DNA: TGTGCCAGCTCACCGAATATCCAGTTGAACACTGAA. Translation gives CASSPNIQLNTE. The whole CDR3 protein reads CASSPNIQLNTEAFF.

On this clone itself: The read terminates 3 residues ahead of where the CDR3 ends, so the germline J gene completes it. The rearrangement links TRBV19 to TRBJ1-1; tentatively, D is TRBD1 (6 bases). Trimming pared 0 bases from V and 5 bases from J, leaving 10 bases between. CDR1 is LNHDA and CDR2 is SQIVND in the germline V gene (reference sequence). The CDR3 loop spans 14 amino acids. The CDR3 bases that were read are TGTGCCAGTAGTATAGATCAGGGGTTGACTGAA. Amino acid sequence: CASSIDQGLTE. Given in full, the CDR3 is CASSIDQGLTEAFF.

Details on this clone: The CDR3 end falls 3 residues outside the read, so it is completed with the germline J gene. The genes are TRBV7-9 and TRBJ2-5, with D perhaps TRBD1 (6 bases). The CDR3 consists of 15 residues. The V and J ends lost 5 bases and 2 bases respectively, with 15 bases between them. Germline-derived CDR1 and CDR2 are SEHNR and FQNEAQ (reference sequence). CDR3 DNA, as far as it was read: TGTGCCAGCAGCCCCCCCGGGACACTTCAAGAGACC. Encoded protein: CASSPPGTLQET. The whole CDR3 is CASSPPGTLQETQYF.

Remarks on this clone: The read finishes 3 residues shy of the CDR3 end, and the germline J gene is used to complete it. The chain combines TRBV7-6 with TRBJ1-4, with TRBD1 matching 8 bases. The CDR3 is 15 amino acids. Germline trimming cut 5 bases from V and 7 bases from J; bases unmatched to any gene: 9. Germline lookup yields CDR1 SGHVS and CDR2 FNYEAQ. The CDR3 sequence: CASSVYRGSGEKLFF. CDR3 bases read: TGTGCCAGCAGCGTCTACAGGGGGAGCGGTGAAAAA.

Comments on this clone: From the germline J gene comes the end of the CDR3, since the read stops 3 residues before it. The V gene is TRBV12-3 or TRBV12-4, the J gene TRBJ2-7; TRBD2 matches 10 bases. The junction had 10 bases not matched to a gene; V was cut back by 6 bases and J by 5 bases. The CDR3 loop spans 15 amino acids. The CDR3 here is CASRVQGGLAHEQYF. The DNA read from the CDR3 is TGTGCCAGCAGAGTTCAGGGGGGACTAGCGCACGAG.

Incomplete CDR3 DNA: TGCAGTGCTTACAGGGTCACCGGGGAG. Translating gives CSAYRVTGE. In full, the CDR3 is CSAYRVTGELFF. V is TRBV20-1 and J is TRBJ2-2, with a weak D call TRBD1 (6 bases). The read ends 3 residues shy of where the CDR3 ends; the end is completed using the germline J gene. CDR3 length equals 12 residues. Deletions cut 5 bases from V and 4 bases from J, with 8 bases between. CDR1 and CDR2 from the germline V gene are DFQATT and SNEGSKA (reference sequence).

For this clone: The read comes to an end 3 residues before the CDR3 does, leaving the germline J gene to fill in the end. This chain links TRBV7-3 with TRBJ2-3, with D uncertain. The CDR3 contains 13 residues. V was clipped by 5 bases and J by 5 bases, with 11 bases between them. Germline lookup yields CDR1 SGHTA and CDR2 FQGTGA. The CDR3 DNA, read in part, is TGTGCCAGCAGCCAGAATCGGGTAGATACG. Translated: CASSQNRVDT. The entire CDR3 is CASSQNRVDTQYF.

As for this clone: The read falls 3 residues short of the CDR3 end, and the missing part is taken from the germline J gene. The chain combines TRBV20-1 with TRBJ2-1; D gene unclear. Between the trimmed V and J ends, which lost 6 bases and 9 bases, there was a span of 9 bases. The CDR3 is 10 residues long. Germline V CDR1 and CDR2: DFQATT, SNEGSKA (reference sequence). The CDR3: CSADQVEQFF. The CDR3 bases that were read are TGCAGTGCCGACCAGGTTGAG.

For this clone: The sequence runs out 3 residues before the end of the CDR3; the remainder is reconstructed from the germline J gene. J is TRBJ2-5 and V is TRBV20-1; 9 bases are shared with TRBD2. The CDR3 loop spans 13 amino acids. The V gene end was trimmed by 5 bases and the J gene end by 0 bases; junction bases not matched to a gene: 1. The germline V gene has CDR1 DFQATT and CDR2 SNEGSKA (reference sequence). The sequenced CDR3 bases are TGCAGTGCTCCTAGCGGGAACCAAGAGACC. Translating it yields CSAPSGNQET. The whole CDR3 sequence is CSAPSGNQETQYF.